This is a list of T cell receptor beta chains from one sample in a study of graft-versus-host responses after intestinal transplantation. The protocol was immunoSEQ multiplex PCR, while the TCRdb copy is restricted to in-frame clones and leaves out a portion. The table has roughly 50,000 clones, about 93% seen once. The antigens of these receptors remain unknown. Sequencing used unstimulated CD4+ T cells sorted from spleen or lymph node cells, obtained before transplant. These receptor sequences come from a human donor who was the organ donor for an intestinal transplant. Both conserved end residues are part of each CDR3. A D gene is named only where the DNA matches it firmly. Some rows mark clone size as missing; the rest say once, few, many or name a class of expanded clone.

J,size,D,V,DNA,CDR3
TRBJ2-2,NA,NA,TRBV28,TGTGCCAGCAGTTCCAACACCGGGGAGCTGTTTTTT,CASSSNTGELFF
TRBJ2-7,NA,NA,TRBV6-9,TGTGCCAGCAGTTACGGGTATTCGAACGAGCAGTACTTC,CASSYGYSNEQYF
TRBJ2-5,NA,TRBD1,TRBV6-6,TGTGCCAGCAGTTACCTGCTTGGGACAGAAGAGACCCAGTACTTC,CASSYLLGTEETQYF
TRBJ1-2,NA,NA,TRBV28,TGTGCCAGTAGGGTTGCCTATGGCTACACCTTC,CASRVAYGYTF
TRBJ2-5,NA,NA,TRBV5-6,TGTGCCAGCAGGCGGACAGCTCAAGAGACCCAGTACTTC,CASRRTAQETQYF
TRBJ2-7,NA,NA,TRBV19,TGTGCCAGTAGTATCTCCTCTGTCGCCTACGAGCAGTACTTC,CASSISSVAYEQYF
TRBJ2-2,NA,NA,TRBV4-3,TGCGCCAGCAGCCAAGCCTTGGACACCGGGGAGCTGTTTTTT,CASSQALDTGELFF
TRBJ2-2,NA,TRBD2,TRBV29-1,TGCAGCGTTGAAGCTAGCGGAAACACCGGGGAGCTGTTTTTT,CSVEASGNTGELFF
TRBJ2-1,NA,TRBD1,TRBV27,TGTGCCACCTCCAGACAAGGACAGGGAACCTACAATGAGCAGTTCTTC,CATSRQGQGTYNEQFF
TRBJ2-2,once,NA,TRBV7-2,TGTGCCAGCAGCTTTAACACCGGGGAGCTGTTTTTT,CASSFNTGELFF
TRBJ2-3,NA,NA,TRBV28,TGTGCCAGCAGCTTGCAGGGGACAGATACGCAGTATTTT,CASSLQGTDTQYF
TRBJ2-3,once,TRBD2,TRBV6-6,TGTGCCAGCAGTTATTCGAGCGGGAGAGGCGATACGCAGTATTTT,CASSYSSGRGDTQYF
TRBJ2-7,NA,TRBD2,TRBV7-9,TGTGCCAGCAGCCAGCCGGGACTAGCGGAATACGAGCAGTACTTC,CASSQPGLAEYEQYF
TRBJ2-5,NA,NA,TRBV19,TGTGCCAGTAGTACCTACTTAGGGACCCAGTACTTC,CASSTYLGTQYF
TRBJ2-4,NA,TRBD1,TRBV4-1,TGCGCCAGCAGCCAAGGGGACAGCAGGGGCTTAGCCAAAAACATTCAGTACTTC,CASSQGDSRGLAKNIQYF
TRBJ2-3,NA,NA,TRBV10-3,TGTGCCATCAGTGACGGCGGGTGGGAAGGAGATACGCAGTATTTT,CAISDGGWEGDTQYF
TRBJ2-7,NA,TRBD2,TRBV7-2,TGTGCCAGCAGCCCGGGACTAGCGGGAGGGCCCCACGAGCAGTACTTC,CASSPGLAGGPHEQYF
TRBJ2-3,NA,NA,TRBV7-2,TGTGCCAGCAGCCTAAGCACAGATACGCAGTATTTT,CASSLSTDTQYF
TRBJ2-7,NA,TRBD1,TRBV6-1,TGTGCCAGCACCTCGGGACAGGGTCGCTCCTACGAGCAGTACTTC,CASTSGQGRSYEQYF
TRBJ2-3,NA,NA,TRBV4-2,TGTGCCAGCAGCCAAGATCGGCGCACAGATACGCAGTATTTT,CASSQDRRTDTQYF
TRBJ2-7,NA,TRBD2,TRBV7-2,TGTGCCAGCAGCTGGAAGAGCACTAGCGGGAGGGGGTACGAGCAGTACTTC,CASSWKSTSGRGYEQYF
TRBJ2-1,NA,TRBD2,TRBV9,TGTGCCAGCAGCTCCGGGACTAGCTCCTACAATGAGCAGTTCTTC,CASSSGTSSYNEQFF
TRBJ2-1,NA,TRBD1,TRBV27,TGTGCCAGCAGTCCCGGGACAGGGGTCCTAGGGCGGCTGTTCTTC,CASSPGTGVLGRLFF
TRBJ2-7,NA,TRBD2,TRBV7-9,TGTGCCAGCAGCTTAGGGACTAGCGGGAGCGAGCAGTACTTC,CASSLGTSGSEQYF
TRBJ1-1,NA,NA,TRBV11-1,TGTGCCAGCAGCTTGGCGGGGGGGCTCCTAACTGAAGCTTTCTTT,CASSLAGGLLTEAFF
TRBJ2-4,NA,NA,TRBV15,TGTGCCACCAGCAGAGGACCCGGCCTAGCCAAAAACATTCAGTACTTC,CATSRGPGLAKNIQYF
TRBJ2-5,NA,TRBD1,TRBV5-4,TGTGCCAGCAGCCCCGGACAGGGGCGAGAGACCCAGTACTTC,CASSPGQGRETQYF
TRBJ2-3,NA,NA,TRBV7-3,TGTGCCAGCAGCTCCGAGGGTAGATGGACAGATACGCAGTATTTT,CASSSEGRWTDTQYF
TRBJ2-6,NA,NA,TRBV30,TGTGCCTGGAGTGCCAGGGGATCTGGGGCCAACGTCCTGACTTTC,CAWSARGSGANVLTF
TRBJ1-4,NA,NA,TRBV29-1,TGCAGCGTTGAAGACCCCGTGACTCGGTGGGAAAAACTGTTTTTT,CSVEDPVTRWEKLFF
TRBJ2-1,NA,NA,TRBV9,TGTGCCAGCAGCGTAGGAATTTCCTACAATGAGCAGTTCTTC,CASSVGISYNEQFF
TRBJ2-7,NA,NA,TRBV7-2,TGTGCCAGCAGCCAAGGGGCTAGCCGAAGCTACGAGCAGTACTTC,CASSQGASRSYEQYF
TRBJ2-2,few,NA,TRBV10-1,TGCGCCAGCAGGGAAGGGGCAGCGGCGAACACCGGGGAGCTGTTTTTT,CASREGAAANTGELFF
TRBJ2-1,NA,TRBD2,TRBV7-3,TGTGCCAGCAGCTTAACGTCCCGGGAGGAGTGGAATGAGCAGTTCTTC,CASSLTSREEWNEQFF